These T cell receptor beta chains were read from a single sample in a study of cytomegalovirus exposure and HLA in healthy donors. Profiling relied on immunoSEQ multiplex PCR, and the TCRdb table lists in-frame clones only, not all of them. The sample yields about 160,000 clones, less than 90% seen once. Sequences were obtained from PBMCs. Receptors were obtained from a male donor in good health and CMV-seropositive. Both conserved end residues are part of each CDR3. Fields, in order: V gene, D gene, J gene, clone size, CDR3 protein, CDR3 DNA. The D gene is left open where the match is weak. Only some rows state a clone size, as once, few, many or a class for expanded clones.

v_gene: TRBV11-2; d_gene: TRBD2; j_gene: TRBJ2-2; abundance: medium-sized; CDR3aa: CASSSGLAGTGELFF; CDR3nt: TGTGCCAGCAGCTCGGGACTAGCGGGCACCGGGGAGCTGTTTTTT
v_gene: TRBV5-1; d_gene: -; j_gene: TRBJ2-2; abundance: -; CDR3aa: CASSFRPGDFNTGELFF; CDR3nt: TGCGCCAGCAGCTTTAGGCCAGGGGATTTCAACACCGGGGAGCTGTTTTTT
v_gene: TRBV29-1; d_gene: TRBD1; j_gene: TRBJ2-1; abundance: -; CDR3aa: CSVGTGTYNEQFF; CDR3nt: TGCAGCGTGGGGACAGGAACCTACAATGAGCAGTTCTTC
v_gene: TRBV5-4; d_gene: -; j_gene: TRBJ2-2; abundance: -; CDR3aa: CASSSAENTGELFF; CDR3nt: TGTGCCAGCAGCTCAGCGGAGAACACCGGGGAGCTGTTTTTT
v_gene: TRBV7-9; d_gene: -; j_gene: TRBJ1-1; abundance: -; CDR3aa: CASSGRFANEAFF; CDR3nt: TGTGCCAGCAGTGGTCGGTTTGCGAATGAAGCTTTCTTT
v_gene: TRBV12-5; d_gene: -; j_gene: TRBJ1-1; abundance: -; CDR3aa: CASGLVRGAEAFF; CDR3nt: TGTGCTAGTGGTTTGGTAAGGGGCGCTGAAGCTTTCTTT
v_gene: TRBV27; d_gene: -; j_gene: TRBJ1-3; abundance: -; CDR3aa: CASRSPGTGNTIYF; CDR3nt: TGTGCCAGCAGGAGTCCCGGGACTGGAAACACCATATATTTT
v_gene: TRBV6-1; d_gene: TRBD2; j_gene: TRBJ2-3; abundance: -; CDR3aa: CASSEGRTSGSGDTQYF; CDR3nt: TGTGCCAGCAGTGAAGGGCGCACTAGCGGGAGTGGAGATACGCAGTATTTT
v_gene: TRBV14; d_gene: -; j_gene: TRBJ2-1; abundance: -; CDR3aa: CASSRGTFDEQFF; CDR3nt: TGTGCCAGCAGCCGAGGTACGTTCGATGAGCAGTTCTTC
v_gene: TRBV28; d_gene: TRBD2; j_gene: TRBJ2-3; abundance: -; CDR3aa: CASRTQTSAKRDTQYF; CDR3nt: TGTGCCAGCAGGACACAGACTAGCGCAAAACGAGATACGCAGTATTTT
v_gene: TRBV18; d_gene: -; j_gene: TRBJ2-5; abundance: -; CDR3aa: CASLLGGEGQETQYF; CDR3nt: TGTGCCAGCTTATTAGGGGGAGAAGGACAAGAGACCCAGTACTTC
v_gene: TRBV5-6; d_gene: TRBD2; j_gene: TRBJ2-2; abundance: -; CDR3aa: CASSSGLAGPTGELFF; CDR3nt: TGTGCCAGCAGCTCGGGACTAGCGGGACCCACCGGGGAGCTGTTTTTT
v_gene: TRBV10-3; d_gene: TRBD2; j_gene: TRBJ2-5; abundance: -; CDR3aa: CAISESKAGGQETQYF; CDR3nt: TGTGCCATCAGTGAAAGTAAAGCGGGGGGTCAAGAGACCCAGTACTTC
v_gene: TRBV4-2; d_gene: -; j_gene: TRBJ2-7; abundance: -; CDR3aa: CASSQEMGASSYEQYF; CDR3nt: TGTGCCAGCAGCCAAGAAATGGGAGCCAGCTCCTACGAGCAGTACTTC
v_gene: TRBV2; d_gene: -; j_gene: TRBJ1-2; abundance: -; CDR3aa: CASYGGAAGYTF; CDR3nt: TGTGCCAGCTATGGGGGGGCGGCGGGCTACACCTTC
v_gene: TRBV5-1; d_gene: TRBD2; j_gene: TRBJ2-1; abundance: -; CDR3aa: CASSFLADSYNEQFF; CDR3nt: TGCGCCAGCAGCTTCCTAGCGGACTCCTACAATGAGCAGTTCTTC
v_gene: TRBV12-5; d_gene: TRBD1; j_gene: TRBJ2-5; abundance: -; CDR3aa: CASGTKDRGPQETQYF; CDR3nt: TGTGCTAGTGGTACCAAGGACAGGGGGCCCCAAGAGACCCAGTACTTC
v_gene: TRBV6-6; d_gene: TRBD1; j_gene: TRBJ1-1; abundance: -; CDR3aa: CASSRDRLNTEAFF; CDR3nt: TGTGCCAGCAGTCGGGACAGGTTGAACACTGAAGCTTTCTTT
v_gene: TRBV5-1; d_gene: -; j_gene: TRBJ2-5; abundance: -; CDR3aa: CASRNAAWTPGETQYF; CDR3nt: TGCGCCAGCAGGAATGCGGCCTGGACCCCAGGGGAGACCCAGTACTTC
v_gene: TRBV6-6; d_gene: -; j_gene: TRBJ1-1; abundance: -; CDR3aa: CASSYVSGMNTEAFF; CDR3nt: TGTGCCAGCAGTTACGTTTCAGGTATGAACACTGAAGCTTTCTTT
v_gene: TRBV5-6; d_gene: TRBD2; j_gene: TRBJ2-7; abundance: -; CDR3aa: CASSFRGLAGSSYEQYF; CDR3nt: TGTGCCAGCAGCTTTCGAGGACTAGCGGGGAGCTCCTACGAGCAGTACTTC
v_gene: TRBV6-5; d_gene: -; j_gene: TRBJ1-6; abundance: -; CDR3aa: CASSPDIFYNSPLHF; CDR3nt: TGTGCCAGCAGCCCAGACATCTTCTATAATTCACCCCTCCACTTT
v_gene: TRBV6-5; d_gene: -; j_gene: TRBJ1-1; abundance: -; CDR3aa: CASSYSRTNTEAFF; CDR3nt: TGTGCCAGCAGTTACTCGAGAACGAACACTGAAGCTTTCTTT
v_gene: TRBV10-3; d_gene: TRBD2; j_gene: TRBJ2-3; abundance: -; CDR3aa: CAIRDGGTDTQYF; CDR3nt: TGTGCCATCAGGGACGGGGGGACAGATACGCAGTATTTT